This is a list of T cell receptor beta chains from one sample in a study of blood T cell repertoires in COVID-19. Sequencing used immunoSEQ multiplex PCR; TCRdb keeps in-frame clones, though not all of them. Of about 130,000 clones listed, around 86% are singletons. The sequenced material came from peripheral blood. These receptors were taken from a woman of 80 years or more with acute or convalescent COVID-19. Both conserved end residues are part of each CDR3. D genes are given only for firm matches. Clone size is given for some rows only: seen once, a few or many times, or a class if the clone is expanded.

d_call: -
v_call: TRBV21-1
clone_size: -
j_call: TRBJ2-1
cdr3_nt: TGTGCCAGCAGCAAAGGGACTGACTGCTCCTACAATGAGCAGTTCTTC
cdr3_aa: CASSKGTDCSYNEQFF

d_call: -
v_call: TRBV4-3
clone_size: -
j_call: TRBJ1-2
cdr3_nt: TGCGCCAGCAGCCAAGATGAACGGGGGGCGGGTGGCTACACCTTC
cdr3_aa: CASSQDERGAGGYTF

d_call: TRBD1
v_call: TRBV19
clone_size: -
j_call: TRBJ1-3
cdr3_nt: TGTGCCAGTAGTATGGTTGCGGCGGGACAGCGAAACACCATATATTTT
cdr3_aa: CASSMVAAGQRNTIYF

d_call: TRBD2
v_call: TRBV4-2
clone_size: -
j_call: TRBJ2-1
cdr3_nt: TGTGCCAGCAGCCCGAGGACTAGCGGGGGGGCGGGCAATGAGCAGTTCTTC
cdr3_aa: CASSPRTSGGAGNEQFF

d_call: -
v_call: TRBV7-2
clone_size: -
j_call: TRBJ1-3
cdr3_nt: TGTGCCAGCAGCAAGTCGGGAGGCAGCTCTGGAAACACCATATATTTT
cdr3_aa: CASSKSGGSSGNTIYF

d_call: TRBD1
v_call: TRBV7-2
clone_size: -
j_call: TRBJ1-2
cdr3_nt: TGTGCCAGCAGACCCGACAGGGGGCTGGGAGGCTACACCTTC
cdr3_aa: CASRPDRGLGGYTF

d_call: TRBD1
v_call: TRBV2
clone_size: -
j_call: TRBJ1-2
cdr3_nt: TGTGCCAGCAGAGAGTCTCGCAGGGGGTTCGCTAACTATGGCTACACCTTC
cdr3_aa: CASRESRRGFANYGYTF

d_call: -
v_call: TRBV2
clone_size: -
j_call: TRBJ1-1
cdr3_nt: TGTGCCAGCAGTGTAGGGCAGGGAACTGAAGCTTTCTTT
cdr3_aa: CASSVGQGTEAFF

d_call: -
v_call: TRBV28
clone_size: -
j_call: TRBJ1-5
cdr3_nt: TGTGCCAGCATCACACACAGGGCCCCTTTGACCCAGCATTTT
cdr3_aa: CASITHRAPLTQHF

d_call: TRBD1
v_call: TRBV6-5
clone_size: -
j_call: TRBJ1-2
cdr3_nt: TGTGCCAGCAGTAATCAGGGGGCCTATGGCTACACCTTC
cdr3_aa: CASSNQGAYGYTF

d_call: -
v_call: TRBV9
clone_size: -
j_call: TRBJ1-2
cdr3_nt: TGTGCCAGCAGCGCATCGACTTTGGCCTATGGCTACACCTTC
cdr3_aa: CASSASTLAYGYTF

d_call: -
v_call: TRBV5-1
clone_size: -
j_call: TRBJ2-4
cdr3_nt: TGCGCCAGCAGCATCGGGGACACCCAAAACATTCAGTACTTC
cdr3_aa: CASSIGDTQNIQYF

d_call: TRBD1
v_call: TRBV12-3/TRBV12-4
clone_size: -
j_call: TRBJ1-2
cdr3_nt: TGTGCCAGCAGTTACAGGGGGAAAAGGAGCTACACCTTC
cdr3_aa: CASSYRGKRSYTF

d_call: TRBD1
v_call: TRBV5-4
clone_size: -
j_call: TRBJ1-4
cdr3_nt: TGTGCCAGCAGCCGGGACAGGGCGGGTAATGAAAAACTGTTTTTT
cdr3_aa: CASSRDRAGNEKLFF

d_call: -
v_call: TRBV19
clone_size: once
j_call: TRBJ1-1
cdr3_nt: TGTGCCAGTACAGGGATGAACACTGAAGCTTTCTTT
cdr3_aa: CASTGMNTEAFF

d_call: -
v_call: TRBV6-5
clone_size: -
j_call: TRBJ1-1
cdr3_nt: TGTGCCAGCAGTTACTTCACAGGGTTGTCCACTGAAGCTTTCTTT
cdr3_aa: CASSYFTGLSTEAFF

d_call: -
v_call: TRBV27
clone_size: -
j_call: TRBJ1-2
cdr3_nt: TGTGCCAGCAGCCCCCGAGACAGCTATGGCTACACCTTC
cdr3_aa: CASSPRDSYGYTF

d_call: TRBD2
v_call: TRBV27
clone_size: -
j_call: TRBJ2-5
cdr3_nt: TGTGCCAGCAGTTTATTAGCGGGGGTAGAGACCCAGTACTTC
cdr3_aa: CASSLLAGVETQYF

d_call: -
v_call: TRBV7-3
clone_size: -
j_call: TRBJ1-5
cdr3_nt: TGTGCCAGCAGCTTAGCCTCCTGGGCCCAACAGCCCCAGCATTTT
cdr3_aa: CASSLASWAQQPQHF

d_call: -
v_call: TRBV6-5
clone_size: -
j_call: TRBJ1-3
cdr3_nt: TGTGCCAGCAGAACTGGACAGATTGGAAACACCATATATTTT
cdr3_aa: CASRTGQIGNTIYF

d_call: -
v_call: TRBV3-1/TRBV3-2
clone_size: -
j_call: TRBJ2-2
cdr3_nt: TGTGCCAGCATGGGGGCGCGGGACACCGGGGAGCTGTTTTTT
cdr3_aa: CASMGARDTGELFF

d_call: TRBD1
v_call: TRBV19
clone_size: once
j_call: TRBJ1-4
cdr3_nt: TGTGCCAGTAGGAAGAACAGGGGACCCAATGAAAAACTGTTTTTT
cdr3_aa: CASRKNRGPNEKLFF

d_call: -
v_call: TRBV14
clone_size: -
j_call: TRBJ2-7
cdr3_nt: TGTGCCAGCAGCCAAGATCGAGGAGTCGAGCAGTACTTC
cdr3_aa: CASSQDRGVEQYF

d_call: -
v_call: TRBV5-5
clone_size: once
j_call: TRBJ2-5
cdr3_nt: TGTGCCAGCAGCTTTGGCAACAGCCAAGAGACCCAGTACTTC
cdr3_aa: CASSFGNSQETQYF

d_call: TRBD1
v_call: TRBV19
clone_size: -
j_call: TRBJ1-1
cdr3_nt: TGTGCCAGTAGCCGACAGGGGGGAAGCACTGAAGCTTTCTTT
cdr3_aa: CASSRQGGSTEAFF

d_call: TRBD2
v_call: TRBV11-3
clone_size: once
j_call: TRBJ2-1
cdr3_nt: TGTGCCAGCAGCCCAGAAGGACTAGCGGGGTTCGGTGAGCAGTTCTTC
cdr3_aa: CASSPEGLAGFGEQFF

d_call: TRBD1
v_call: TRBV14
clone_size: -
j_call: TRBJ2-5
cdr3_nt: TGTGCCAGCAGCCAAGGCGGCAGGGGGCAAGAGACCCAGTACTTC
cdr3_aa: CASSQGGRGQETQYF

d_call: -
v_call: TRBV7-2
clone_size: -
j_call: TRBJ1-1
cdr3_nt: TGTGCCAGCAGCCGCCGGGGAGTGAACACTGAAGCTTTCTTT
cdr3_aa: CASSRRGVNTEAFF

d_call: TRBD1
v_call: TRBV5-1
clone_size: -
j_call: TRBJ1-3
cdr3_nt: TGCGCCAGCAGCTTGACCGGGACAGGGAGTGACACCATATATTTT
cdr3_aa: CASSLTGTGSDTIYF

d_call: TRBD1
v_call: TRBV5-1
clone_size: -
j_call: TRBJ1-5
cdr3_nt: TGCGCCAGCAGCTATTCCGGGACAGGGGGAGGGCAGCCCCAGCATTTT
cdr3_aa: CASSYSGTGGGQPQHF

d_call: TRBD1
v_call: TRBV7-2
clone_size: -
j_call: TRBJ1-2
cdr3_nt: TGTGCCAGCAGCCCGACAGGGGGCAATGGCTACACCTTC
cdr3_aa: CASSPTGGNGYTF

d_call: TRBD1
v_call: TRBV4-1
clone_size: once
j_call: TRBJ1-2
cdr3_nt: TGCGCCAGCAGCCTCGGACAGGGAGGATCAGGCTACACCTTC
cdr3_aa: CASSLGQGGSGYTF

d_call: TRBD1
v_call: TRBV29-1
clone_size: -
j_call: TRBJ1-2
cdr3_nt: TGCAGCTTCCGGACAGGGGGCTTCTATGGCTACACCTTC
cdr3_aa: CSFRTGGFYGYTF

d_call: TRBD1
v_call: TRBV3-1/TRBV3-2
clone_size: -
j_call: TRBJ1-1
cdr3_nt: TGTGCCAGCAGCGCTCGAACACAGGGGGCAACTGAAGCTTTCTTT
cdr3_aa: CASSARTQGATEAFF

d_call: TRBD1
v_call: TRBV24-1
clone_size: -
j_call: TRBJ2-2
cdr3_nt: TGTGCCACCAGTGATACAGGGGGCGCCCCCGGGGAGCTGTTTTTT
cdr3_aa: CATSDTGGAPGELFF

d_call: -
v_call: TRBV11-2
clone_size: -
j_call: TRBJ1-1
cdr3_nt: TGTGCCAGCAGCCGAGAACGCGGGGGAGCTTTCTTT
cdr3_aa: CASSRERGGAFF

d_call: -
v_call: TRBV4-2
clone_size: -
j_call: TRBJ1-6
cdr3_nt: TGTGCCAGCACCCCCAGAGGAATCTTTAATTCACCCCTCCACTTT
cdr3_aa: CASTPRGIFNSPLHF

d_call: TRBD2
v_call: TRBV5-1
clone_size: -
j_call: TRBJ2-2
cdr3_nt: TGCGCCAGCAGTTATGTAGGGACTAGCGGGGGGCACGACACCGGGGAGCTGTTTTTT
cdr3_aa: CASSYVGTSGGHDTGELFF

d_call: TRBD1
v_call: TRBV28
clone_size: -
j_call: TRBJ1-1
cdr3_nt: TGTGCCAGCAGTCCTGGACAGGGGACTTTAGCTTTCTTT
cdr3_aa: CASSPGQGTLAFF